These 12 T cell receptor beta chains came from one sample sequenced in a study of T cell repertoires in cytomegalovirus infection. TCRdb independently ran MiXCR on the reads; one entry per CDR3 protein. This table has under 90,000 distinct CDR3 sequences, roughly 20% appearing once. These receptors' antigens are unknown. Sequencing was carried out using PBMCs, sequenced either directly or after in vitro stimulation (not recorded which). The receptors come from a human donor in good health (CMV status not recorded). Some clones in this sample may be carry-over from other donors' samples.

This sequence joins TRBV6-2 or TRBV6-3 and TRBJ2-5, with TRBD2 matching 7 bases. The CDR3 is made up of 13 amino acids. The germline CDR1 and CDR2 sequences are MNHEY and SVGEGT. V dropped 5 bases and J dropped 5; count of bases not matched to a gene: 5. The CDR3 sequence is CASSPAGVETQYF. The CDR3 nucleotides read TGTGCCAGCAGTCCGGCGGGAGTTGAGACCCAGTACTTC.

J is TRBJ1-1 and V is TRBV12-3 or TRBV12-4; D gene uncertain. The CDR3 spans 13 residues. Trimming removed 7 bases from V and 7 bases from J, with 16 bases in between. CDR3 in amino acids: CASNAGTNGEAFF. CDR3 sequence (DNA): TGTGCCAGCAATGCGGGAACTAACGGTGAAGCTTTCTTT.

In this sample, this clonotype turned up a few times. This chain uses TRBV6-6 with TRBJ1-5; 8 bases map to TRBD1. Germline CDR1 reads MNHNY; CDR2 reads SVGAGI (reference sequence). CDR3 length equals 19 residues. V lost 4 bases and J lost 0; bases outside the gene matches: 14. CDR3 loop: CASSFPSGTGMSSNQPQHF. In DNA, the CDR3 is TGTGCCAGCAGTTTTCCATCCGGGACAGGCATGAGTAGCAATCAGCCCCAGCATTTT.

The gene calls are TRBV6-5 and TRBJ1-2; 7 nucleotides match TRBD1. V dropped 6 bases and J dropped 0; count of bases not matched to a gene: 7. Germline V gene data show CDR1 as MNHEY and CDR2 as SVGAGI. The CDR3 covers 15 residues. CDR3 region: CASRVTGHTNYGYTF. CDR3 DNA sequence: TGTGCCAGCAGAGTGACAGGGCATACTAACTATGGCTACACCTTC.

This clonotype was observed a few times. This chain connects TRBV28 to TRBJ1-2; D might be TRBD1 (5 bases). V was cut by 6 bases and J by 6 bases, with 23 bases left in between. The CDR3 has 16 residues. Germline V gives CDR1 MDHEN, CDR2 SYDVKM. The CDR3 protein is CASSRGSLYQGNGYTF. Written as DNA, the CDR3 is TGTGCCAGCAGCCGGGGCTCACTCTACCAAGGGAATGGCTACACCTTC.

This clonotype was detected a few times. V usage is TRBV25-1 and J usage is TRBJ2-1; D unclear. V was shortened by 1 base and J by 0 bases, with 10 bases between the two germline ends. CDR3 length: 16 amino acids. Germline V lookup: CDR1 MGHDK, CDR2 SYGVNS. The CDR3 is CASSESPLGSYNEQFF. The CDR3 nucleotides read TGTGCCAGCAGTGAATCCCCCCTGGGCTCCTACAATGAGCAGTTCTTC.

V usage is TRBV4-1 and J usage is TRBJ2-3; D remains unclear. The CDR3 loop spans 16 amino acids. Trimming removed 7 bases from V and 2 bases from J, with 19 bases in between. Germline lookup yields CDR1 MGHRA and CDR2 YSYEKL. CDR3 sequence (DNA): TGCGCCAGCAACACTGGAGAGGCCTTCTTCACAGATACGCAGTATTTT. As protein: CASNTGEAFFTDTQYF.

The chain employs TRBV11-2 and TRBJ2-5; 12 bases are shared with TRBD2. The CDR3 runs to 18 residues. In germline, CDR1 is SGHAT, CDR2 FQNNGV. V dropped 4 bases and J dropped 6; count of bases not matched to a gene: 15. The chain's CDR3 is CASSSLKLTSGRGKTQYF. CDR3 coding DNA: TGTGCCAGCAGCTCCTTAAAACTGACTAGCGGGAGAGGAAAGACCCAGTACTTC.

The chain employs TRBV7-9 and TRBJ2-1; D is possibly TRBD1 or TRBD2 (5 bases each). Germline V CDR1 and CDR2: SEHNR, FQNEAQ (reference sequence). The CDR3 is 15 amino acids. V was pared by 1 base and J by 4 bases, with 11 bases between. CDR3 in DNA: TGTGCCAGCAGCTTAGTCCGGGGCCCATACAATGAGCAGTTCTTC. It is translated as CASSLVRGPYNEQFF.

V usage is TRBV9 and J usage is TRBJ1-1, with 9 bases identical to TRBD1. Germline V CDR1 and CDR2: SGDLS, YYNGEE. The CDR3 is 15 residues long. After removal of 5 bases from V and 1 base from J, the junction contained 6 bases not matched to a gene. The CDR3 loop reads CASSGPGQGNTEAFF. For the CDR3, the DNA is TGTGCCAGCAGTGGTCCGGGACAGGGGAACACTGAAGCTTTCTTT.

This clonotype was detected ten times or more. The junction differs from germline at one of its ends, possibly a read error. This rearrangement joins TRBV28 to TRBJ2-1, with 8 nucleotides matching TRBD2. This CDR3 is built from 16 residues. Germline V gene data show CDR1 as MDHEN and CDR2 as SYDVKM. CDR3 sequence: CASGFVGLAGYNEQFF. The CDR3 bases are TGTGCCAGCGGTTTTGTAGGGCTAGCGGGTTACAATGAGCAGTTCTTC.

The chain joins TRBV7-3 to TRBJ2-1; TRBD2 matches 9 bases. Per the germline V gene, CDR1 is SGHTA and CDR2 is FQGTGA. Trimming removed 4 bases from V and 5 bases from J; junction bases left unmatched: 9. This CDR3 has 16 residues. DNA for the CDR3: TGTGCCAGCAGCTCTACAGGCCTAGCGGGACACAATGAGCAGTTCTTC. It codes for CASSSTGLAGHNEQFF.